The TCR beta chain described here comes from a study of T cell clones after liver transplantation. Overall study context: TCRbeta sequencing after a pre-transplant mixed lymphocyte reaction identified graft-donor-reactive clones, later tracked in post-transplant blood. Timepoints were pre-transplant, pre-withdrawal, and after withdrawal was completed or failed. Broader study findings: Low donor cell numbers restricted donor-reactive repertoire measurement in two subjects.

This clone is categorized as medium-sized. Its antigen is unidentified. The CDR3 loop spans 15 amino acids. CDR1 is SGHRS and CDR2 is YFSETQ in the germline V gene. The V end was cut by 4 bases, the J end by 7 bases, with 15 bases between. Sequencing was performed with immunoSEQ multiplex PCR; in TCRdb, only in-frame clones are kept and a portion is missing. This table has nearly 55,000 clones, roughly 84% appearing once. The receptor comes from a human donor who received a liver transplant. The sequencing here drew on CD4+ T cells from blood, taken before liver transplant. V and J are TRBV5-1 and TRBJ1-6, with a possible D match to TRBD1 (6 bases). The CDR3 DNA reads TGCGCCAGCAGCGCCGATACAGGGAGGAATTCACCCCTCCACTTT. This sequence encodes CASSADTGRNSPLHF.